The next 22 T cell receptor beta chains were all read from a single sample in a study of tumor-infiltrating lymphocytes in primary liver carcinoma. The template, about 540 ng total RNA, yielded TCR beta cDNA made with a constant-region primer. Amplification in three nested multiplex PCR rounds with slightly modified ARM-PCR gave rise to TCR beta libraries. The two initial PCR rounds, roughly 9 cycles each, used TRBV1-TRBV30 forward and C-beta reverse primers. From the multiplex PCR reads, TCRdb called clonotypes with MiXCR, one entry per CDR3 protein. The sample includes 25,000 or so distinct CDR3 sequences, approximately 71% of them seen just once. Investigators took RNA and DNA out together from approximately 22-30 mg of unsorted bulk tissue. The sequenced sample consisted of liver tumor tissue from sampling region 5. Specified subset: tumor region T5, tumor centre. The receptors stem from a woman aged 25 to 39 with primary liver carcinoma and hepatitis B virus infection.

The chain links TRBV29-1 to TRBJ2-1; D possibly corresponds to TRBD2 (6 bases). The CDR3 has 14 amino acids. Germline V CDR1 and CDR2: SQVTM, ANQGSEA. The CDR3 DNA follows: TGCAATGGCGCTGCCGGGAGCGTAGTCGACGAGCAGTTCTTC. It is translated as CNGAAGSVVDEQFF.

This clonotype has ten or more counts. This chain uses TRBV19 with TRBJ2-1, with 8 bases fitting TRBD2. This CDR3 has 15 residues. The V gene end was trimmed by 3 bases and the J gene end by 8 bases; junction bases not matched to a gene: 9. Germline V gives CDR1 LNHDA, CDR2 SQIVND (reference sequence). This chain's CDR3 is CASSIRSGSKDEQFF. For the CDR3, the DNA is TGTGCCAGTAGTATTCGGAGCGGGAGTAAAGATGAGCAGTTCTTC.

About this clonotype: The missing conserved phenylalanine or tryptophan at the end of this CDR3 makes a read error likely. The chain has TRBV11-1 and TRBJ2-5, with 7 bases matching TRBD1. The CDR3 sequence is 14 residues long. V was clipped by 4 bases and J by 7 bases; unmatched bases: 9. Looked up from germline, CDR1 is SGHAT and CDR2 is FQDESV (reference sequence). CDR3 sequence (DNA): TGTGCCAGCAGCTGGAGAGGGGGCACTGGGACCCAGTACTTG. This sequence encodes CASSWRGGTGTQYL.

This clonotype was observed once. The chain uses TRBV11-2 and TRBJ2-3, with D tentatively TRBD1 (5 bases). The CDR3 covers 16 residues. V was cut by 5 bases and J by 5 bases, with 20 bases left in between. CDR1 SGHAT and CDR2 FQNNGV come from the germline V gene. CDR3: CASSRTRRRRGDTQYF. The DNA of the CDR3 is TGTGCCAGCAGCCGGACCCGACGGAGAAGGGGAGATACGCAGTATTTT.

For this clonotype: A read error may produce the germline difference seen at one junction end. J is TRBJ2-1 and V is TRBV4-3; D possibly corresponds to TRBD2 (6 bases). Germline values: CDR1 LGHNA, CDR2 YSLEER. The CDR3 runs to 16 residues. CDR3 protein: CASNQDAGSSYNEQSF. As DNA, the CDR3 is TGTGCCAGCAACCAAGATGCGGGAAGCTCCTACAATGAGCAGTCCTTC.

Comments on this clonotype: At one end the junction does not follow the germline gene, possibly because of a read error. The V and J genes are TRBV6-1 and TRBJ2-2; D is tentatively TRBD1 or TRBD2 (6 bases each). There are 19 residues in the CDR3. Per the germline V gene, CDR1 is MNHNS and CDR2 is SASEGT. The chain's CDR3 is CASSETLPGGAANSGDLFF. CDR3 coding DNA: TGTGCCAGCAGTGAAACCCTTCCCGGGGGCGCCGCGAACTCAGGGGACCTGTTTTTT.

As concerns this clonotype: The junction departs from germline at one end; a sequencing error may be responsible. The gene calls are TRBV6-5 and TRBJ1-1, with 9 positions matching TRBD1. The germline V gene has CDR1 MNHEY and CDR2 SVGAGI. The CDR3 runs to 14 residues. In DNA form, the CDR3 reads TGTGTCAGCAAAGGACAGGGGCAGGATACTGAAGCTTTCTTT. Amino acid sequence: CVSKGQGQDTEAFF.

This clonotype was recorded once. This may stem from a read error, because a much larger clone lies one nucleotide away. The V call is TRBV29-1, the J call TRBJ2-3; D possibly corresponds to TRBD2 (6 bases). The CDR3 runs 15 residues. From germline, CDR1 is SQVTM and CDR2 ANQGSEA. CDR3 in DNA: TGCAGCGTTCCCGGGACTCATTCTAGCACAGATACGCATTATTTT. Its translation: CSVPGTHSSTDTHYF.

A remark on this clonotype: At one end the junction does not follow the germline gene, possibly because of a read error. CDR3 bases: TGTGCCAGCAGCTGGACTTGGACAGTGAGCACAGATACGCAGTGTTTT. Protein sequence: CASSWTWTVSTDTQCF. The gene calls are TRBV5-6 and TRBJ2-3, with D perhaps matching TRBD1 (6 bases). This CDR3 contains 16 residues. The germline V gene has CDR1 SGHDT and CDR2 YYEEEE.

In the case of this clonotype: Since the CDR3 does not end with the conserved phenylalanine or tryptophan, this likely comes from a read error. V and J are TRBV30 and TRBJ2-7; 7 bases map to TRBD2. V shed 3 bases and J 1 base; nucleotides not matched to a gene: 9. The germline CDR1 and CDR2 sequences are GTSNPN and SVGIG (reference sequence). The CDR3 spans 15 residues. The CDR3 nucleotides are TGTGCCTGGAGGGGACTATCGGGGAAGTCCTACGAGCAGTACTTA. Its translation: CAWRGLSGKSYEQYL.

On this clonotype: At one end the junction does not follow the germline gene, possibly because of a read error. The chain has TRBV28 and TRBJ1-1; no clear D gene. This CDR3 has 18 residues. Germline loops: CDR1 MDHEN, CDR2 SYDVKM. The CDR3 nucleotides read TGTGCCAACAGTTCCCCCGTGACCGCGAACCGTATGAACACTGAAGCTTTCTTT. Its translation: CANSSPVTANRMNTEAFF.

This clonotype was recorded many times. The rearrangement uses TRBV9 and TRBJ1-1; the D is unclear. V was trimmed by 2 bases and J by 6 bases, leaving 11 bases between them. CDR3 length: 13 residues. The V gene's germline CDR1 is SGDLS and CDR2 YYNGEE. The CDR3 spells CASSVGVGAEAFF. The CDR3 DNA is TGTGCCAGCAGCGTGGGAGTGGGCGCTGAAGCTTTCTTT.

This clonotype was recorded many times. Possible read error: a much larger clone is one base away. The rearrangement uses TRBV6-5 and TRBJ1-6; D is unresolved. Trimming pared 6 bases from V and 9 bases from J, leaving 18 bases between. The length of the CDR3 is 15 residues. Germline assignment: CDR1 MNHEY and CDR2 SVGAGI. The CDR3 region has the DNA TGTGCCAGCAGGGAAGGGAGTGCCCCCCTTTCACCCCTCCACTTT. Amino acids: CASREGSAPLSPLHF.

Remarks on this clonotype: A read error may explain this, as a much larger clone is one base away. V and J are TRBV25-1 and TRBJ2-1; TRBD2 agrees at 11 bases. V lost 5 bases to trimming and J lost 5 bases; unmatched junction nucleotides: 8. Germline CDR1 is MGHDK and CDR2 is SYGVNS. The CDR3 is 16 residues long. The CDR3 nucleotides are TGTGCCAGCAGTATCCCGGGACTAGCGGTCAACAATGAGCAGTTCTTC. Its protein product is CASSIPGLAVNNEQFF.

Concerning this clonotype itself: One end of the junction fails to match germline, which may point to a read error. The chain combines TRBV6-1 with TRBJ2-2; D possibly uses TRBD1 or TRBD2 (6 bases each). The CDR3 has 19 residues. Germline values: CDR1 MNHNS, CDR2 SASEGT. In DNA form, the CDR3 reads TGTGCCAGCAGTGGAACCCTTCTCGGGGGCGCCGCGAACACCGGGGAGTTGTTTTTT. It encodes CASSGTLLGGAANTGELFF.

Only one count was recorded for this clonotype. V usage is TRBV4-3 and J usage is TRBJ2-7, with D tentatively TRBD2 (6 bases). Deletions cut 2 bases from V and 10 bases from J, with 21 bases between. CDR3 length: 15 amino acids. Germline assignment: CDR1 LGHNA and CDR2 YSLEER. The CDR3 DNA sequence: TGCGCCAGCAGCCAACATCGATGGAAAGGGCGGGAACAGTACTTC. This codes for CASSQHRWKGREQYF.

The chain has TRBV6-5 and TRBJ1-1; no clear D. CDR1 is MNHEY, CDR2 SVGAGI, per germline. Trimming took 7 bases from V and 3 from J, leaving 12 bases between them. CDR3 size: 13 residues. Here the CDR3 reads CASTKGSYTEAFF. In DNA form, the CDR3 reads TGTGCCAGCACTAAGGGATCTTACACTGAAGCTTTCTTT.

Concerning this clonotype itself: Mismatch with germline at one junction end may stem from a read error. The chain recombines TRBV11-1 with TRBJ2-1; 11 nucleotides line up with TRBD2. CDR1 and CDR2 from the germline V gene are SGHAT and FQDESV (reference sequence). The CDR3 contains 15 residues. The CDR3 region has the DNA TGTGTCAGCAGGACCGGGACTAGCGGTTACAATGGGCAGCTCTTC. Its protein product is CVSRTGTSGYNGQLF.

As to this clonotype: Compared with germline, one end of the junction differs, possibly owing to a read error. The chain carries TRBV28 and TRBJ2-5; D may be TRBD2 (6 bases). The CDR3 length is 17 residues. Germline values: CDR1 MDHEN, CDR2 SYDVKM. The DNA for the CDR3 is TGTGCCAGCGCGACTAGTCGGAAACTTAGGGGTTTTTGGACCCACTACTTC. Translation: CASATSRKLRGFWTHYF.

Concerning this clonotype itself: At one boundary the junction diverges from the germline segment, which might be a read error. The V gene is TRBV10-3, the J gene TRBJ2-5; D gene ambiguous. The CDR3 loop spans 15 amino acids. Germline V gene lookup returns CDR1 ENHRY and CDR2 SYGVKD. The CDR3 region is CDISESVTSQETQYF. CDR3 coding DNA: TGTGACATCAGTGAGTCGGTTACCAGTCAAGAGACCCAGTACTTC.

With regard to this clonotype: The junction shows a germline mismatch at one end, possibly a read error. This rearrangement joins TRBV11-1 to TRBJ2-7, with D hard to call. Germline V gives CDR1 SGHAT, CDR2 FQDESV (reference sequence). This CDR3 region has 12 residues. In DNA form, the CDR3 reads TGTGGCAGCTTAGGATACCTCCGCGAGCAGTACTTC. Translating gives CGSLGYLREQYF.

In the case of this clonotype: Because it lacks the conserved phenylalanine or tryptophan at the end, this CDR3 is likely a read error. V and J are TRBV10-3 and TRBJ2-3; tentatively, D is TRBD2 (5 bases). Trimming cost V 11 bases and J 5 bases, with 20 bases left between them. The CDR3 contains 14 residues. Per germline, CDR1 ENHRY and CDR2 SYGVKD. CDR3 nucleotides: TGTGCCTCAACCTCCGGACTTGCGGGAGATACGCAGTATTCT. Encoded protein: CASTSGLAGDTQYS.